This T cell receptor (beta chain) was identified in a study of beta chain features in type 1 diabetes. On the study more broadly: Sorted cells from all samples, numbering fewer than 120,000,000, were examined. General observations from the study: TCRB CDR3 length was moderately but significantly reduced in all four CD4+ subsets of Type 1 diabetes patients.

With respect to this clone: Its specificity is not known.

V dropped 8 bases and J dropped 7; count of bases not matched to a gene: 5. Germline values: CDR1 SGHAT, CDR2 FQNNGV. This CDR3 is 13 amino acids long. Since all of the isolated RNA was reverse transcribed, expressed TCRB transcripts were what got sequenced. Profiling relied on immunoSEQ multiplex PCR, and the TCRdb table lists in-frame clones only, not all of them. In the table there are approximately 250,000 clones, approximately 16% of which are singletons. The chain combines TRBV11-2 with TRBJ2-1; 10 bases align to TRBD2. The TCR originated in a man aged 25 to 40 with type 1 diabetes. Sequenced material: naive CD4+ T cells from blood. This CDR3 is CASGLAGGNEQFF. The DNA for the CDR3 is TGTGCCAGCGGATTAGCGGGAGGAAATGAGCAGTTCTTC.